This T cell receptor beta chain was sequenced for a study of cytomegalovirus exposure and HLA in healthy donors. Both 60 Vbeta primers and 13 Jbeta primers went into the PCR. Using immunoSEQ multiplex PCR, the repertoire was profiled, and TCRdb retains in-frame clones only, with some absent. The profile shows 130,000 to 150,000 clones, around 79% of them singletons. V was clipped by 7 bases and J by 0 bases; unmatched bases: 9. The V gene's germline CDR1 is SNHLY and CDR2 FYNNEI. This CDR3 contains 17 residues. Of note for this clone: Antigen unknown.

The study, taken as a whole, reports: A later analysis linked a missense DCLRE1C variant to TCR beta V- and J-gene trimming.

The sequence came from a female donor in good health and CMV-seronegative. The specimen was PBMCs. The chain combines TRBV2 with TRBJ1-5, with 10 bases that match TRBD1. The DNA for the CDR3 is TGTGCCAGCACTCGAGGGACAGGGGATTTTAGCAATCAGCCCCAGCATTTT. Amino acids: CASTRGTGDFSNQPQHF. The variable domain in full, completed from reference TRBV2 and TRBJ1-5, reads EPEVTQTPSHQVTQMGQEVILRCVPISNHLYFYWYRQILGQKVEFLVSFYNNEISEKSEIFDDQFSVERPDGSNFTLKIRSTKLEDSAMYFCASTRGTGDFSNQPQHFGDGTRLSIL.